This T cell receptor beta chain emerged from a study of OX40 agonist ivuxolimab in advanced cancers. Looking at the study overall: Aged about 23 to 80 with a mean of roughly 63 years, they were about 80% male.

As concerns this clone: Its antigen remains unknown.

Libraries were prepared by immunoSEQ multiplex PCR; TCRdb keeps only in-frame clonotypes and omits some of them. The table includes 61,000 or so clones, 75% to 90% detected once. The CDR3 runs 14 residues. Per the germline V gene, CDR1 is MNHNY and CDR2 is SVGAGI (reference sequence). Trimming stripped 8 bases from V and 6 bases from J, with 18 bases between. Points from the study as a whole: Compared with others, partial responders at 0.1-3.0 mg/kg displayed clonal expansion among the lowest. Antigen specificity remained undetermined for the expanded peripheral T cells. Fewer expanded clones were found on average in CD4+ than in CD8+ T cells.

The chain carries TRBV6-6 and TRBJ2-3; possibly TRBD1 or TRBD2 for D (5 bases each). This sequence originates from an adult with an advanced solid tumor such as melanoma, head and neck, liver or kidney cancer. Sequenced material: CD4+ or CD8+ T cells sorted from blood, taken in a trial of the OX40 agonist ivuxolimab. CDR3 loop: CASGDRDQRDTQYF. CDR3 bases: TGTGCCAGCGGGGACCGGGATCAAAGGGATACGCAGTATTTT.